Below, 32 T cell receptor beta chains from the same sample are listed, as sequenced in a study of cytotoxic CD8 clonotypes in ibrutinib-treated CLL (TCRdb year 2021). Receptor libraries were prepared by the immunoSEQ multiplex PCR assay. Not all clones reach the TCRdb copy of this immuneACCESS table, which keeps in-frame sequences only. Checked studies attribute under half of the gap to unresolved V genes and leave the rest unexplained. This sample has about 45,000 clones in its table, and just over 65% of those were observed once. The ten largest make up roughly 21% of the sample. The time point label here, explained by the study, means: 20 to 30 months on ibrutinib. Sequencing used PBMCs, obtained after 24 months of ibrutinib treatment. The origin of the receptors is a human donor with chronic lymphocytic leukemia.

The chain uses TRBV9 and TRBJ2-3; TRBD2 matches at 9 bases. The germline V gene has CDR1 SGDLS and CDR2 YYNGEE. V gave up 9 bases and J gave up 1 base; unmatched junction bases: 3. The CDR3 spans 13 residues. The CDR3 protein is CAMRLAGTDTQYF. The CDR3 coding sequence is TGTGCCATGCGACTAGCGGGCACAGATACGCAGTATTTT.

The sample holds one count of this clone. The junction does not match germline at one end; this may be a read error. This chain links TRBV25-1 with TRBJ2-7; either TRBD1 or TRBD2 may fit D (5 bases each). CDR3 length equals 11 residues. Germline V CDR1 and CDR2: MGHDK, SYGVNS. CDR3 region: CATSGGYEQYF. CDR3 nucleotide sequence: TGTGCCACCAGTGGGGGCTACGAGCAGTACTTC.

J is TRBJ2-1 and V is TRBV9; TRBD2 matches 11 bases. J lost 9 bases, V lost 0 bases, and 20 bases had no gene match. CDR1 and CDR2 from the germline V gene are SGDLS and YYNGEE. CDR3 size: 20 residues. Here the CDR3 DNA reads TGTGCCAGCAGCGTAGTCCCGATGGTAGCGGGAGGGTGGTTGGGTAGTGAGCAGTTCTTC. Translating it yields CASSVVPMVAGGWLGSEQFF.

This chain links TRBV6-1 with TRBJ2-1; D may match TRBD1 or TRBD2 (5 bases each). This CDR3 has 15 residues. Per the germline V gene, CDR1 is MNHNS and CDR2 is SASEGT. V lost 7 bases and J lost 0, with 13 bases in between. CDR3: CASMRGPSSYNEQFF. CDR3 in DNA: TGTGCCAGCATGAGGGGCCCTAGCTCCTACAATGAGCAGTTCTTC.

The chain joins TRBV9 to TRBJ1-5; 7 bases are a match to TRBD1. CDR1 and CDR2 (germline): SGDLS, YYNGEE. The length of the CDR3 is 14 residues. The trim removed 9 bases at V and 0 bases at J, leaving 6 bases unmatched. CDR3 sequence (DNA): TGTGCCAACAGGACAGGAGATAGCAATCAGCCCCAGCATTTT. It translates to CANRTGDSNQPQHF.

The J gene is TRBJ2-3, the V gene TRBV4-1; TRBD1 might be the D (6 bases). Germline V gene sequence: CDR1 MGHRA, CDR2 YSYEKL. This CDR3 spans 15 amino acids. Trimming cost V 0 bases and J 0 bases, with 7 bases left between them. In DNA, the CDR3 is TGCGCCAGCAGCCAAGACAGGGGTAGCACAGATACGCAGTATTTT. Its translation is CASSQDRGSTDTQYF.

This chain joins TRBV11-2 and TRBJ2-3; the match to TRBD2 covers 12 bases. The germline gives CDR1 SGHAT, CDR2 FQNNGV. The V gene end was trimmed by 2 bases and the J gene end by 4 bases; junction bases not matched to a gene: 1. The CDR3 has 15 residues. CDR3 DNA: TGTGCCAGCAGCTTACCTAGCGGGAGGGCAGATACGCAGTATTTT. Its translation is CASSLPSGRADTQYF. The full variable domain, completed using reference TRBV11-2 and TRBJ2-3, is EAGVAQSPRYKIIEKRQSVAFWCNPISGHATLYWYQQILGQGPKLLIQFQNNGVVDDSQLPKDRFSAERLKGVDSTLKIQPAKLEDSAVYLCASSLPSGRADTQYFGPGTRLTVL.

The genes are TRBV6-5 and TRBJ2-4, with TRBD2 identical over 7 bases. The CDR3 loop spans 15 amino acids. The J segment lost 7 bases and the V segment lost 5 bases, leaving 11 bases of the junction unmatched. Germline V gene lookup returns CDR1 MNHEY and CDR2 SVGAGI. The chain's CDR3 is CASSPVRDYLNIQYF. Here the CDR3 DNA reads TGTGCCAGCAGTCCCGTCCGGGACTACCTTAACATTCAGTACTTC.

The rearrangement links TRBV29-1 to TRBJ2-5, with no clear D. The CDR3 runs to 12 residues. V dropped 4 bases and J dropped 3 bases, with 9 bases sitting between them. Germline values: CDR1 SQVTM, CDR2 ANQGSEA. As DNA, the CDR3 is TGCAGCGTTGCCGCTGGCAAAGAGACCCAGTACTTC. Protein sequence: CSVAAGKETQYF.

V gene TRBV5-4 combines with J gene TRBJ2-2; 15 bases fit TRBD2. Germline CDR1 and CDR2: SGHNT and YYREEE (reference sequence). Losses at the gene ends were 4 bases for V and 7 bases for J; bases not matched to a gene: 5. The CDR3 consists of 16 residues. CDR3 sequence: CASSPGLAGGYGELFF. DNA of the CDR3: TGTGCCAGCAGCCCGGGACTAGCGGGAGGATACGGGGAGCTGTTTTTT.

The chain is built from TRBV28 and TRBJ2-1; 7 nucleotides agree with TRBD2. This CDR3 has 18 residues. CDR1 and CDR2 (germline): MDHEN, SYDVKM. Germline trimming cut 3 bases from V and 0 bases from J; bases unmatched to any gene: 11. Here the CDR3 reads CASSFGGRQYSSYNEQFF. DNA for the CDR3: TGTGCCAGCAGTTTCGGCGGGAGACAATACAGCTCCTACAATGAGCAGTTCTTC.

This rearrangement joins TRBV4-1 to TRBJ2-2; 9 bases align to TRBD2. V lost 3 bases, J lost 6 bases, and 11 bases stayed unmatched. This CDR3 has 17 amino acids. The germline V gene has CDR1 MGHRA and CDR2 YSYEKL. The CDR3 sequence is CASSHPSGTSSPGELFF. CDR3 bases: TGCGCCAGCAGCCATCCCTCCGGGACTAGCAGCCCCGGGGAGCTGTTTTTT.

The J gene is TRBJ1-2, the V gene TRBV9; D perhaps matches TRBD1 (5 bases). The CDR3 runs 15 residues. Germline V lookup: CDR1 SGDLS, CDR2 YYNGEE. The V and J ends lost 4 bases and 4 bases respectively, with 17 bases between them. Here the CDR3 DNA reads TGTGCCAGCAGCACCTGGGACCTCAACCTCTATGGCTACACCTTC. Translating it yields CASSTWDLNLYGYTF.

This chain links TRBV5-6 with TRBJ1-1; perhaps TRBD1 as D (5 bases). This CDR3 comprises 13 residues. Trimming removed 5 bases at V and 4 bases at J, with 12 bases between. The germline V gene has CDR1 SGHDT and CDR2 YYEEEE. CDR3 residues: CASRGRGGTEAFF. The CDR3 bases are TGTGCCAGCAGAGGGCGGGGGGGCACTGAAGCTTTCTTT.

V gene TRBV10-3 combines with J gene TRBJ2-7; no firm D call. This CDR3 region has 14 residues. V was clipped by 3 bases and J by 0 bases, with 9 bases between them. Germline V gene sequence: CDR1 ENHRY, CDR2 SYGVKD. The CDR3 region is CAISDRKNSYEQYF. The CDR3 bases are TGTGCCATCAGTGACAGGAAAAACTCCTACGAGCAGTACTTC.

V and J are TRBV6-6 and TRBJ2-2; 8 positions match TRBD1. Germline V gene sequence: CDR1 MNHNY, CDR2 SVGAGI (reference sequence). The junction had 3 bases not matched to a gene; V was cut back by 6 bases and J by 6 bases. This CDR3 has 13 amino acids. The CDR3 here is CASSEQGAGELFF. Written as DNA, the CDR3 is TGTGCCAGCAGCGAACAGGGGGCCGGGGAGCTGTTTTTT.

The V call is TRBV5-3, the J call TRBJ2-7, with D possibly matching TRBD1 (6 bases). TRBV5-3 is an ORF; its function is uncertain. V gave up 4 bases and J gave up 3 bases, with 20 bases separating them. This CDR3 region has 16 residues. The CDR3 nucleotides are TGTGCCAGAAGCAAAGATCCGGGACAAAGGGTCTACGAGCAGTACTTC. This sequence encodes CARSKDPGQRVYEQYF.

The chain is built from TRBV14 and TRBJ1-4, with D unresolved. The CDR3 has 13 residues. From germline, CDR1 is SGHDN and CDR2 FVKESK. Trimming shortened V by 1 base and J by 11 bases, and 11 bases separated the two germline ends. The CDR3 coding sequence is TGTGCCAGCAGCCAAGCGGACGGTGGGAAACTGTTTTTT. Encoded protein: CASSQADGGKLFF. The full variable domain, its missing parts supplied by reference TRBV14 and TRBJ1-4, is EAGVTQFPSHSVIEKGQTVTLRCDPISGHDNLYWYRRVMGKEIKFLLHFVKESKQDESGMPNNRFLAERTGGTYSTLKVQPAELEDSGVYFCASSQADGGKLFFGSGTQLSVL.

A few counts support this clone. This chain links TRBV11-1 with TRBJ2-2; perhaps TRBD2 as D (6 bases). The germline V and J ends were trimmed by 3 bases and 6 bases, with 11 bases remaining between them. Germline V gives CDR1 SGHAT, CDR2 FQDESV (reference sequence). The CDR3 contains 14 residues. The CDR3: CASSFGGSSGELFF. CDR3 bases: TGTGCCAGCAGCTTTGGGGGGAGCTCCGGGGAGCTGTTTTTT. Full variable domain (missing parts from reference TRBV11-1 and TRBJ2-2): EAEVAQSPRYKITEKSQAVAFWCDPISGHATLYWYRQILGQGPELLVQFQDESVVDDSQLPKDRFSAERLKGVDSTLKIQPAELGDSAMYLCASSFGGSSGELFFGEGSRLTVL.

V gene TRBV2 combines with J gene TRBJ2-1; 8 nucleotides align to TRBD2. V shed 0 bases, J shed 10 bases, and the junction held 5 bases outside the gene matches. The CDR3 is 14 residues long. The germline V gene encodes CDR1 SNHLY and CDR2 FYNNEI. DNA for the CDR3: TGTGCCAGCAGTGAAGCGGGACTAGTATTCGAGCAGTTCTTC. Translated, it gives CASSEAGLVFEQFF.

The table lists this clone with a few counts. The rearrangement uses TRBV27 and TRBJ2-7; 8 nucleotides agree with TRBD1. The J segment lost 0 bases and the V segment lost 3 bases, leaving 10 bases of the junction unmatched. The CDR3 spans 17 residues. Germline V gene sequence: CDR1 MNHEY, CDR2 SMNVEV (reference sequence). The CDR3 reads CASSLGWDRLISYEQYF. CDR3 DNA sequence: TGTGCCAGCAGTTTGGGGTGGGACAGGCTCATCTCCTACGAGCAGTACTTC.

The gene calls are TRBV30 and TRBJ2-7; possibly TRBD1 for D (6 bases). V shed 7 bases and J shed 2 bases, with 12 bases lying between them. Germline CDR1 is GTSNPN and CDR2 is SVGIG (reference sequence). This CDR3 has 12 residues. CDR3 DNA sequence: TGTGCCTTCCAAAAGGGGGCCTACGAGCAGTACTTC. This encodes CAFQKGAYEQYF.

As concerns this clone: Relative to the germline gene, one junction end is altered; a read error may explain this. This chain joins TRBV7-8 and TRBJ2-7, with D perhaps assigned TRBD1 or TRBD2 (6 bases each). The germline V gene encodes CDR1 SGHVS and CDR2 FQNEAQ. This CDR3 has 13 amino acids. The CDR3 region is CASSPGGDRTSLF. The CDR3 DNA reads as TGTGCCAGCAGCCCCGGGGGAGACAGGACCTCACTCTTC.

The DNA of the CDR3 is TGTGCCAGCAGCGTAGGTCCCAGGGGTAATCGGGACTACGAGCAGTACTTC. Translating gives CASSVGPRGNRDYEQYF. This chain connects TRBV9 to TRBJ2-7, with D possibly being TRBD1 (6 bases). CDR1 is SGDLS and CDR2 is YYNGEE in the germline V gene. The CDR3 length is 17 residues. Between the trimmed V and J ends, which lost 0 bases and 3 bases, there was a span of 19 bases.

The J gene is TRBJ2-2, the V gene TRBV7-6, with D unresolved. Germline V gives CDR1 SGHVS, CDR2 FNYEAQ. This CDR3 has 15 amino acids. Trimming stripped 5 bases from V and 0 bases from J, with 10 bases between. CDR3 bases: TGTGCCAGCAGCGACCATAGGGCGAACACCGGGGAGCTGTTTTTT. Its protein is CASSDHRANTGELFF.

This clone was recorded only once. The chain employs TRBV7-9 and TRBJ1-1; tentative D call: TRBD1 (6 bases). The V and J ends lost 4 bases and 7 bases respectively, with 13 bases between them. Germline values: CDR1 SEHNR, CDR2 FQNEAQ (reference sequence). The CDR3 has 13 residues. CDR3 coding DNA: TGTGCCAGCAGCTCCCGAGGGGGGATTGAAGCTTTCTTT. It translates to CASSSRGGIEAFF.

A single count supports this clone. Written as DNA, the CDR3 is TGTGCCATCAGTCACACAGGAAACTATGGCTACACCTTC. Translation gives CAISHTGNYGYTF. This chain uses TRBV10-3 with TRBJ1-2, with D possibly TRBD1 on 5 matching bases. Germline V lookup: CDR1 ENHRY, CDR2 SYGVKD. The CDR3 totals 13 residues. Trimming shortened V by 5 bases and J by 2 bases, and 9 bases separated the two germline ends.

V usage is TRBV6-4 and J usage is TRBJ2-3, with D unclear. Germline V gene sequence: CDR1 MRHNA, CDR2 SNTAGT. Trimming took off 4 bases at V and 2 bases at J, with 7 bases between the two ends. The CDR3 loop spans 13 amino acids. In DNA form, the CDR3 reads TGTGCCAGCAGTGCTAGATTCACAGATACGCAGTATTTT. As protein: CASSARFTDTQYF.

This clone was found a few times. This rearrangement joins TRBV18 to TRBJ1-5; the D is unclear. CDR3 length: 13 amino acids. CDR1 is KGHSH, CDR2 LQKENI, per germline. With 3 bases removed from V and 4 bases from J, the gap between germline ends came to 7 bases. The CDR3 nucleotides read TGTGCCAGCTCACCCGGAATTAATCAGCCCCAGCATTTT. Translating it yields CASSPGINQPQHF.

This clone was observed many times. The chain links TRBV21-1 to TRBJ1-1; the table assigns TRBD1, which was not confirmed against the DNA. TRBV21-1 is given as a pseudogene. This CDR3 is built from 16 residues. The CDR3 is CAGEVTGVPCGTEAFF. CDR3 sequence (DNA): TGTGCCGGGGAAGTCACAGGGGTCCCGTGCGGCACTGAAGCTTTCTTT.

This chain joins TRBV6-1 and TRBJ2-1, with TRBD1 matching 10 bases. Germline trimming cut 4 bases from V and 5 bases from J; bases unmatched to any gene: 5. Germline CDR1 is MNHNS and CDR2 is SASEGT. This CDR3 is built from 15 residues. CDR3 in DNA: TGTGCCAGCAGTGTCCGGGACAGGGGAGACAATGAGCAGTTCTTC. It translates to CASSVRDRGDNEQFF.

Note on this clone: At one boundary the junction diverges from the germline segment, which might be a read error. The chain is built from TRBV7-7 and TRBJ1-1, with D unresolved. This CDR3 is built from 19 residues. CDR1 SSHAT and CDR2 FNYEAQ come from the germline V gene (reference sequence). The CDR3 protein is CASSLGLGRGVCLNTEAFF. The DNA of the CDR3 is TGTGCTAGCAGCTTAGGTCTAGGTCGTGGTGTCTGCTTGAACACTGAAGCTTTCTTT. Combining the CDR3 with reference TRBV7-7 and TRBJ1-1 gives the whole variable domain GAGVSQSPRYKVTKRGQDVTLRCDPISSHATLYWYQQALGQGPEFLTYFNYEAQPDKSGLPSDRFSAERPEGSISTLTIQRTEQRDSAMYRCASSLGLGRGVCLNTEAFFGQGTRLTVV.